This entry lists 31 T cell receptor beta chains sequenced from one sample in a study of cytomegalovirus exposure and HLA in healthy donors. 60 Vbeta and 13 Jbeta primers were used in PCR. Sequencing was performed with immunoSEQ multiplex PCR; in TCRdb, only in-frame clones are kept and a portion is missing. The table lists about 220,000 clones, about 79% of them singletons, with about 1.7% in the top ten. Source material: PBMCs. All receptors derive from a male donor in good health and CMV-seronegative.

This chain uses TRBV6-5 with TRBJ2-3; 7 nucleotides line up with TRBD1. This CDR3 contains 16 residues. Germline lookup yields CDR1 MNHEY and CDR2 SVGAGI. Trimming removed 2 bases from V and 1 base from J; junction bases left unmatched: 6. CDR3 in amino acids: CASSYDRARGTDTQYF. The CDR3 nucleotides read TGTGCCAGCAGTTACGACAGGGCGAGGGGCACAGATACGCAGTATTTT.

With regard to this clone: At one end, the junction sequence differs from germline, possibly due to a read error. The chain combines TRBV10-3 with TRBJ2-1; the match to TRBD2 covers 7 bases. The CDR3 length is 12 residues. Germline CDR1 reads ENHRY; CDR2 reads SYGVKD. CDR3 amino acids: CAISENEREPIF. In DNA form, the CDR3 reads TGTGCCATCAGTGAGAATGAGCGGGAACCGATCTTC.

V usage is TRBV5-4 and J usage is TRBJ2-3; unclear D gene. CDR1 and CDR2 from the germline V gene are SGHNT and YYREEE (reference sequence). The CDR3 covers 14 residues. The V and J ends lost 0 bases and 1 base respectively, with 6 bases between them. The CDR3 DNA is TGTGCCAGCAGCTTGGCCGAGGGCACAGATACGCAGTATTTT. It translates to CASSLAEGTDTQYF. The whole variable domain, remainder taken from reference TRBV5-4 and TRBJ2-3, is ETGVTQSPTHLIKTRGQQVTLRCSSQSGHNTVSWYQQALGQGPQFIFQYYREEENGRGNFPPRFSGLQFPNYSSELNVNALELDDSALYLCASSLAEGTDTQYFGPGTRLTVL.

With regard to this clone: The junction shows a germline mismatch at one end, possibly a read error. The genes are TRBV2 and TRBJ1-1, with D possibly TRBD1 on 5 matching bases. The germline V gene encodes CDR1 SNHLY and CDR2 FYNNEI. There are 15 residues in the CDR3. For the CDR3, the DNA is TGTGCCAGCAGAGAAGCACGGGGGAGGAACACTGAAGCTTTCTTT. Its translation: CASREARGRNTEAFF.

This clone was counted between two and nine times. The chain combines TRBV6-5 with TRBJ2-7; 10 positions match TRBD1. Germline lookup yields CDR1 MNHEY and CDR2 SVGAGI. The CDR3 is 15 amino acids. Trimming removed 6 bases from V and 1 base from J; junction bases left unmatched: 6. The CDR3 sequence: CASRETGGYSYEQYF. Written as DNA, the CDR3 is TGTGCCAGCAGGGAGACAGGGGGCTATTCCTACGAGCAGTACTTC.

The CDR3 DNA is TGTGCCAGCGGAACTAGCGGGCTCCCCTACGAGCAGTACTTC. Translation: CASGTSGLPYEQYF. The chain links TRBV6-1 to TRBJ2-7, with TRBD2 identical over 9 bases. J lost 2 bases, V lost 8 bases, and 7 bases had no gene match. The germline V gene encodes CDR1 MNHNS and CDR2 SASEGT. The CDR3 is 14 residues long.

The chain joins TRBV7-9 to TRBJ1-1, with TRBD1 matching 7 bases. Germline CDR1 is SEHNR and CDR2 is FQNEAQ (reference sequence). V trimming: 5 bases; J trimming: 0 bases; junction bases outside the gene matches: 12. The CDR3 extends over 17 amino acids. The CDR3 DNA follows: TGTGCCAGCAGCCCCCCGCTTAACAGGGGAGTGAACACTGAAGCTTTCTTT. Amino acids: CASSPPLNRGVNTEAFF.

The gene calls are TRBV5-1 and TRBJ2-5, with 9 bases aligning to TRBD1. The DNA end lines up better with TRBJ2-7; the J call may be wrong. Per germline, CDR1 SGHRS and CDR2 YFSETQ. CDR3 length: 14 residues. DNA of the CDR3: TGCGCCAGCACCTCCGGGACAGGGTCGTACGAGCAGTACTTC. Translated, it gives CASTSGTGSYEQYF.

This rearrangement joins TRBV19 to TRBJ2-1; D possibly corresponds to TRBD2 (5 bases). The CDR3 runs 10 residues. V was pared by 10 bases and J by 9 bases, with 10 bases between. Germline V gene lookup returns CDR1 LNHDA and CDR2 SQIVND (reference sequence). Written as DNA, the CDR3 is TGTGCCACCGGAGGTGTTGAGCAGTTCTTC. Translating it yields CATGGVEQFF.

V and J are TRBV5-8 and TRBJ1-6; D remains unclear. CDR1 SGHTS and CDR2 YDEGEE come from the germline V gene. V was cut by 0 bases and J by 0 bases, with 7 bases left in between. The CDR3 is made up of 16 amino acids. The CDR3 DNA reads as TGTGCCAGCAGCTTGGGGCCTGGCTCCTATAATTCACCCCTCCACTTT. Translating it yields CASSLGPGSYNSPLHF.

The gene calls are TRBV29-1 and TRBJ1-4; no firm D call. Germline values: CDR1 SQVTM, CDR2 ANQGSEA. This CDR3 is built from 14 residues. Trimming removed 5 bases at V and 0 bases at J, with 10 bases between. The CDR3 spells CSVHRGSTNEKLFF. CDR3 nucleotides: TGCAGCGTTCACCGCGGCTCAACTAATGAAAAACTGTTTTTT.

The genes are TRBV6-6 and TRBJ2-6; 8 nucleotides match TRBD1. V lost 8 bases and J lost 4; bases outside the gene matches: 7. CDR1 and CDR2 from the germline V gene are MNHNY and SVGAGI (reference sequence). The CDR3 contains 15 residues. The CDR3 coding sequence is TGTGCCAGCGGGCAGGGGGCGTGGGGGGCCAACGTCCTGACTTTC. This encodes CASGQGAWGANVLTF.

This chain uses TRBV5-1 with TRBJ2-5; maybe TRBD1 (6 bases). From germline, CDR1 is SGHRS and CDR2 YFSETQ. Trimming shortened V by 4 bases and J by 0 bases, and 16 bases separated the two germline ends. This CDR3 is built from 16 residues. CDR3 loop: CASSAMGTLYQETQYF. As DNA, the CDR3 is TGCGCCAGCAGCGCCATGGGGACACTCTACCAAGAGACCCAGTACTTC.

This clone appeared a single time. The rearrangement links TRBV27 to TRBJ1-3; 12 nucleotides align to TRBD1. This CDR3 comprises 19 residues. After removal of 5 bases from V and 1 base from J, the junction contained 12 bases not matched to a gene. Germline assignment: CDR1 MNHEY and CDR2 SMNVEV (reference sequence). The CDR3 region is CASSRMGQGATGSGNTIYF. Written as DNA, the CDR3 is TGTGCCAGCAGTCGGATGGGACAGGGGGCGACTGGGTCTGGAAACACCATATATTTT.

The genes are TRBV7-2 and TRBJ2-3; the D gene is possibly TRBD1 (6 bases). CDR3 length: 13 amino acids. The V end was cut by 2 bases, the J end by 11 bases, with 14 bases between. Germline CDR1 reads SGHTA; CDR2 reads FQGNSA. This chain's CDR3 is CASSLKLHREQYF. The CDR3 DNA sequence: TGTGCCAGCAGCTTAAAGCTCCACAGGGAGCAGTATTTT.

The chain joins TRBV7-2 to TRBJ2-2; D is uncertain. Looked up from germline, CDR1 is SGHTA and CDR2 is FQGNSA. The CDR3 extends over 14 amino acids. V lost 2 bases and J lost 1, with 5 bases in between. The CDR3 DNA reads TGTGCCAGCAGCTTAACAAAGAACACCGGGGAGCTGTTTTTT. Its translation: CASSLTKNTGELFF.

This clone was seen only once. The gene calls are TRBV28 and TRBJ2-7, with TRBD1 matching 10 bases. The V segment lost 6 bases and the J segment 5 bases; nucleotides outside the gene matches: 13. From germline, CDR1 is MDHEN and CDR2 SYDVKM. The length of the CDR3 is 16 residues. The CDR3 DNA sequence: TGTGCCAGCAGCCTAACGGGGACAGGGGTTAACGACGAGCAGTACTTC. This translates into CASSLTGTGVNDEQYF.

The chain links TRBV7-9 to TRBJ1-5; 7 bases agree with TRBD1. CDR3 length: 15 amino acids. Germline V gene data show CDR1 as SEHNR and CDR2 as FQNEAQ (reference sequence). The junction had 5 bases not matched to a gene; V was cut back by 1 base and J by 5 bases. The CDR3 DNA sequence: TGTGCCAGCAGCTTAGGACAGGGCGTAGATCAGCCCCAGCATTTT. Protein product: CASSLGQGVDQPQHF.

The chain links TRBV13 to TRBJ2-1; the D gene is possibly TRBD2 (6 bases). Germline V gene sequence: CDR1 PRHDT, CDR2 FYEKMQ (reference sequence). V was shortened by 2 bases and J by 0 bases, with 11 bases between the two germline ends. The CDR3 sequence is 16 residues long. The CDR3 nucleotides are TGTGCCAGCAGCTTACCGAGCGGGCCCTCCTACAATGAGCAGTTCTTC. Its translation is CASSLPSGPSYNEQFF.

This rearrangement joins TRBV9 to TRBJ1-2, with no clear D. Germline CDR1 and CDR2: SGDLS and YYNGEE. The CDR3 is 13 residues long. The V and J ends lost 4 bases and 4 bases respectively, with 11 bases between them. The CDR3, as DNA: TGTGCCAGCAGCCAGGAGGGATTCTATGGCTACACCTTC. It yields the protein CASSQEGFYGYTF. The full variable domain, with the rest looked up from reference TRBV9 and TRBJ1-2, is DSGVTQTPKHLITATGQRVTLRCSPRSGDLSVYWYQQSLDQGLQFLIQYYNGEERAKGNILERFSAQQFPDLHSELNLSSLELGDSALYFCASSQEGFYGYTFGSGTRLTVV.

The chain uses TRBV9 and TRBJ2-7; maybe TRBD2 (6 bases). V was pared by 4 bases and J by 0 bases, with 20 bases between. In germline, CDR1 is SGDLS, CDR2 YYNGEE. The CDR3 is 17 residues long. The DNA for the CDR3 is TGTGCCAGCAGCCTCAACCCTGGACTACTAAGCTCCTACGAGCAGTACTTC. Amino acids: CASSLNPGLLSSYEQYF.

This chain uses TRBV11-2 with TRBJ2-7; 7 nucleotides align to TRBD2. Losses at the gene ends were 1 base for V and 2 bases for J; bases not matched to a gene: 8. Germline V gene sequence: CDR1 SGHAT, CDR2 FQNNGV. The CDR3 spans 16 residues. CDR3 DNA sequence: TGTGCCAGCAGCTTAGTTTTAGGCAGCGGGACCTACGAGCAGTACTTC. The encoded protein is CASSLVLGSGTYEQYF.

DNA for the CDR3: TGTGCCAGCAGCTTGGTCTCCACAGGTGAAGCTTTCTTT. It translates to CASSLVSTGEAFF. J is TRBJ1-1 and V is TRBV5-6, with D possibly matching TRBD1 (5 bases). Trimming removed 0 bases from V and 7 bases from J, with 10 bases in between. Germline V gives CDR1 SGHDT, CDR2 YYEEEE. The CDR3 sequence is 13 residues long.

A single count supports this clone. V gene TRBV11-2 combines with J gene TRBJ2-1; 7 bases align to TRBD2. V lost 5 bases, J lost 9 bases, and 10 bases stayed unmatched. CDR3 length equals 14 residues. Germline V gene data show CDR1 as SGHAT and CDR2 as FQNNGV. The CDR3 DNA reads as TGTGCCAGCAGCCACCCGGGACTACACGTTGAGCAGTTCTTC. Translated: CASSHPGLHVEQFF.

V gene TRBV9 combines with J gene TRBJ1-4; no reliable D call. Trimming took 4 bases from V and 0 from J, leaving 4 bases between them. Germline V CDR1 and CDR2: SGDLS, YYNGEE. The CDR3 length is 13 residues. The CDR3 DNA sequence: TGTGCCAGCAGCCCCGCAACTAATGAAAAACTGTTTTTT. It is translated as CASSPATNEKLFF.

Details on this clone: Other DNA variants within this sample encode the same CDR3. This rearrangement joins TRBV9 to TRBJ2-7; 9 bases fit TRBD1. The germline CDR1 and CDR2 sequences are SGDLS and YYNGEE. Germline trimming cut 2 bases from V and 4 bases from J; bases unmatched to any gene: 4. This CDR3 comprises 14 residues. The CDR3 DNA follows: TGTGCCAGCAGCGTGGGGACAGGGTGGTACGAGCAGTACTTC. Its translation is CASSVGTGWYEQYF.

The chain couples TRBV5-8 to TRBJ2-3; a possible D gene is TRBD2 (5 bases). Germline CDR1 reads SGHTS; CDR2 reads YDEGEE. Trimming left V 3 bases short and J 2 bases short, with 13 bases between. This CDR3 comprises 15 residues. DNA of the CDR3: TGTGCCAGCAGCTCCCATGATAGCGCCACAGATACGCAGTATTTT. This sequence encodes CASSSHDSATDTQYF.

This chain links TRBV6-5 with TRBJ2-7; 11 bases line up with TRBD2. With 2 bases clipped from V and 6 bases from J, the junction kept 3 bases outside the gene matches. Per the germline V gene, CDR1 is MNHEY and CDR2 is SVGAGI. The CDR3 covers 14 residues. As DNA, the CDR3 is TGTGCCAGCAGTTACGGGACTAGCGGCCTCGAGCAGTACTTC. Its translation is CASSYGTSGLEQYF.

V is TRBV6-1 and J is TRBJ2-5; possible D gene TRBD2, 7 bases. The CDR3 has 14 residues. The V gene's germline CDR1 is MNHNS and CDR2 SASEGT. V was trimmed by 0 bases and J by 5 bases, leaving 10 bases between them. CDR3 amino acids: CASSEAGGHETQYF. The CDR3 nucleotides are TGTGCCAGCAGTGAAGCGGGGGGGCACGAGACCCAGTACTTC.

The CDR3 loop is CAWSVLRDSTSYEQYF. The CDR3 coding sequence is TGTGCCTGGAGTGTATTAAGGGACAGCACCTCCTACGAGCAGTACTTC. This chain uses TRBV30 with TRBJ2-7; 7 bases fit TRBD1. Trimming removed 0 bases from V and 0 bases from J; junction bases left unmatched: 8. Germline-derived CDR1 and CDR2 are GTSNPN and SVGIG (reference sequence). This CDR3 is built from 16 residues.

V gene TRBV7-9 combines with J gene TRBJ2-5; 8 bases match TRBD2. CDR1 is SEHNR and CDR2 is FQNEAQ in the germline V gene (reference sequence). This CDR3 contains 16 residues. V trimming: 8 bases; J trimming: 2 bases; junction bases outside the gene matches: 13. The CDR3 reads CASGTGGGGPQETQYF. CDR3 DNA: TGTGCCAGCGGGACCGGGGGCGGGGGGCCACAAGAGACCCAGTACTTC. Complete variable domain (other parts from reference TRBV7-9 and TRBJ2-5): DTGVSQNPRHKITKRGQNVTFRCDPISEHNRLYWYRQTLGQGPEFLTYFQNEAQLEKSRLLSDRFSAERPKGSFSTLEIQRTEQGDSAMYLCASGTGGGGPQETQYFGPGTRLLVL.